One and the same sample provided the 21 T cell receptor beta chains below, sequenced in a study of neurological immune-mediated disorders. TCRdb reprocessed the 5' RACE reads with MiXCR, giving one entry per CDR3 protein. The profile shows over 60,000 distinct CDR3 sequences, approximately 5% of them singletons. Source material: PBMCs. The origin of the receptors is a woman aged 25 to 45 with multiple sclerosis.

The table lists this clonotype with many counts. V and J are TRBV7-8 and TRBJ2-2; a weak D match, TRBD2 (5 bases). The V end lost 5 bases, the J end lost 7 bases, and 14 bases lay between the germline ends. Germline assignment: CDR1 SGHVS and CDR2 FQNEAQ. The CDR3 loop spans 14 amino acids. CDR3 sequence: CASSPARANGELFF. The CDR3 DNA follows: TGTGCCAGCAGCCCCGCGCGGGCGAACGGGGAGCTGTTTTTT.

This clonotype was seen repeatedly, ten times or more. The chain recombines TRBV5-1 with TRBJ2-2; D possibly corresponds to TRBD2 (7 bases). The CDR3 length is 15 residues. Per the germline V gene, CDR1 is SGHRS and CDR2 is YFSETQ. Trimming removed 1 base at V and 5 bases at J, with 12 bases between. CDR3 sequence reads: CASSLFSGTTGELFF. Here the CDR3 DNA reads TGCGCCAGCAGCTTGTTCAGCGGGACAACCGGGGAGCTGTTTTTT. Full variable domain (missing parts from reference TRBV5-1 and TRBJ2-2): KAGVTQTPRYLIKTRGQQVTLSCSPISGHRSVSWYQQTPGQGLQFLFEYFSETQRNKGNFPGRFSGRQFSNSRSEMNVSTLELGDSALYLCASSLFSGTTGELFFGEGSRLTVL.

This sequence joins TRBV5-5 and TRBJ2-7; D is possibly TRBD1 (5 bases). Looked up from germline, CDR1 is SGHKS and CDR2 is YYEKEE (reference sequence). This CDR3 has 20 residues. V was trimmed by 0 bases and J by 2 bases, leaving 27 bases between them. Here the CDR3 DNA reads TGTGCCAGCAGCTTGGGGGGCCCTGATGAGCAGGAGAATGCCCCCTACGAGCAGTACTTC. This encodes CASSLGGPDEQENAPYEQYF.

This clonotype was picked up a small number of times. This chain uses TRBV12-3 or TRBV12-4 with TRBJ2-1; D may match TRBD1 or TRBD2 (6 bases each). CDR3 length: 13 amino acids. Trimming pared 8 bases from V and 10 bases from J, leaving 18 bases between. The CDR3 spells CASSIGGPGEQFF. The CDR3 DNA is TGTGCCAGCTCTATAGGGGGGCCGGGAGAGCAGTTCTTC.

This clonotype showed up just a few times. V is TRBV6-1 and J is TRBJ1-5; 10 bases align to TRBD1. Losses at the gene ends were 9 bases for V and 5 bases for J; bases not matched to a gene: 1. Germline assignment: CDR1 MNHNS and CDR2 SASEGT. The CDR3 is 12 amino acids. As DNA, the CDR3 is TGTGCCAGTGGGACAGGGGATCAGCCCCAGCATTTT. This gives the protein CASGTGDQPQHF.

There are many counts of this clonotype. The chain carries TRBV12-3 or TRBV12-4 and TRBJ2-2; D unresolved. The length of the CDR3 is 14 residues. The V gene lost 1 base and the J gene lost 1 base, with 4 bases spanning the gap. CDR3 region: CASSLDRNTGELFF. CDR3 nucleotides: TGTGCCAGCAGTTTAGACAGGAACACCGGGGAGCTGTTTTTT.

Many counts were recorded for this clonotype. The rearrangement joins TRBV15 to TRBJ2-7; D ambiguous. The CDR3 has 14 amino acids. Trimming stripped 5 bases from V and 0 bases from J, with 11 bases between. Germline CDR1 and CDR2: LNHNV and YYDKDF (reference sequence). The CDR3 coding sequence is TGTGCCACCAGCCCTCGGACGTCCTCCTACGAGCAGTACGTC. It yields the protein CATSPRTSSYEQYV.

Of note for this clonotype: A read error may explain this, as a much larger clone is one base away. This chain connects TRBV7-9 to TRBJ2-7, with 10 bases lining up with TRBD2. V was pared by 3 bases and J by 0 bases, with 14 bases of the junction left unmatched. The CDR3 sequence is 19 residues long. Germline assignment: CDR1 SEHNR and CDR2 FQNEAQ (reference sequence). As DNA, the CDR3 is TGTGCCAGCAGCTTTTTCGGGCAGAATAGCGGGGGGAGCTCCTACGAGCAGTACGTC. This translates into CASSFFGQNSGGSSYEQYV.

This clonotype was seen many times. The chain combines TRBV5-5 with TRBJ2-2, with D maybe TRBD1 (5 bases). The CDR3 covers 14 residues. Germline V gives CDR1 SGHKS, CDR2 YYEKEE (reference sequence). V lost 0 bases and J lost 7, with 10 bases in between. CDR3 loop: CASSLAKGHGELFF. The CDR3 DNA reads as TGTGCCAGCAGCTTGGCGAAGGGGCACGGGGAGCTGTTTTTT. The full variable domain, rest sourced from reference TRBV5-5 and TRBJ2-2, is DAGVTQSPTHLIKTRGQQVTLRCSPISGHKSVSWYQQVLGQGPQFIFQYYEKEERGRGNFPDRFSARQFPNYSSELNVNALLLGDSALYLCASSLAKGHGELFFGEGSRLTVL.

The V gene is TRBV4-1, the J gene TRBJ1-1, with TRBD1 as a possible D gene (5 bases). CDR1 is MGHRA and CDR2 is YSYEKL in the germline V gene. The CDR3 consists of 13 residues. The V gene lost 5 bases and the J gene lost 0 bases, with 7 bases spanning the gap. The CDR3 sequence: CASSGAMNTEAFF. The CDR3 DNA sequence: TGCGCCAGCAGCGGGGCCATGAACACTGAAGCTTTCTTT.

In this sample, this clonotype turned up many times. The gene calls are TRBV7-2 and TRBJ2-1, with TRBD1 matching over 9 bases. Trimming at V came to 5 bases and at J to 10 bases, leaving 6 bases not matched to a gene. CDR1 and CDR2 from the germline V gene are SGHTA and FQGNSA. The CDR3 has 13 amino acids. The CDR3 nucleotides read TGTGCCAGCAGCGCCCGGGACAGGGCGGAGCAGTTCTTC. This sequence encodes CASSARDRAEQFF.

At least ten counts were recorded for this clonotype. The chain has TRBV10-2 and TRBJ2-1; D remains unclear. Per germline, CDR1 WSHSY and CDR2 SAAADI. The V and J ends lost 8 bases and 9 bases respectively, with 17 bases between them. This CDR3 is 13 amino acids long. CDR3 nucleotide sequence: TGCGCCAGCGCTCCTATTGACACCGCTGAGCAGTTCTTC. Its translation is CASAPIDTAEQFF.

Many counts were recorded for this clonotype. The V and J genes are TRBV28 and TRBJ2-1; 8 bases fit TRBD1. In germline, CDR1 is MDHEN, CDR2 SYDVKM. After removal of 2 bases from V and 4 bases from J, the junction contained 4 bases not matched to a gene. The CDR3 contains 15 residues. Here the CDR3 DNA reads TGTGCCAGCAGTTTAGAGACAGGGGCTTACAATGAGCAGTTCTTC. This sequence encodes CASSLETGAYNEQFF.

The rearrangement links TRBV7-6 to TRBJ2-1; 8 nucleotides match TRBD2. The CDR3 extends over 16 amino acids. Germline CDR1 reads SGHVS; CDR2 reads FNYEAQ. Losses at the gene ends were 1 base for V and 6 bases for J; bases not matched to a gene: 8. Written as DNA, the CDR3 is TGTGCCAGCAGCTTAGTCAGCGGGAGTAGTGGCAATGAGCAGTTCTTC. Protein sequence: CASSLVSGSSGNEQFF. Based on the CDR3 plus reference TRBV7-6 and TRBJ2-1, the full variable domain is GAGVSQSPRYKVTKRGQDVALRCDPISGHVSLYWYRQALGQGPEFLTYFNYEAQQDKSGLPNDRFSAERPEGSISTLTIQRTEQRDSAMYRCASSLVSGSSGNEQFFGPGTRLTVL.

The J gene is TRBJ2-4, the V gene TRBV18, with a weak D call TRBD2 (5 bases). Per the germline V gene, CDR1 is KGHSH and CDR2 is LQKENI. Trimming shortened V by 2 bases and J by 9 bases, and 8 bases separated the two germline ends. The CDR3 runs 12 residues. CDR3 coding DNA: TGTGCCAGCTCACCAGATCGGGGCATTCAGTACTTC. Protein product: CASSPDRGIQYF.

This clonotype was observed many times. The chain has TRBV12-3 or TRBV12-4 and TRBJ2-5; 8 bases are shared with TRBD1. The CDR3 runs to 14 residues. The V gene end was trimmed by 5 bases and the J gene end by 4 bases; junction bases not matched to a gene: 6. The CDR3 nucleotides are TGTGCCAGCAGTACAGGGGGGCGGGGAGAGACCCAGTACTTC. Encoded protein: CASSTGGRGETQYF.

The table lists this clonotype with many counts. The chain carries TRBV25-1 and TRBJ2-3, with D uncertain. CDR1 and CDR2 (germline): MGHDK, SYGVNS. V lost 7 bases and J 4 bases, leaving 12 bases between the germline ends. The CDR3 consists of 13 residues. The CDR3 here is CASTAPTADTQYF. CDR3 DNA sequence: TGTGCCAGCACAGCCCCGACGGCAGATACGCAGTATTTT.

The V and J genes are TRBV20-1 and TRBJ2-3; 14 nucleotides agree with TRBD2. Germline CDR1 reads DFQATT; CDR2 reads SNEGSKA (reference sequence). The trim removed 5 bases at V and 3 bases at J, leaving 10 bases unmatched. The CDR3 spans 17 residues. The CDR3 DNA is TGCAGTGCTCGATTCGGGGGACTAGCGGGGGCGACAGATACGCAGTATTTT. As protein: CSARFGGLAGATDTQYF.

This clonotype showed up many times. The rearrangement joins TRBV5-1 to TRBJ1-3; D might be TRBD1 (5 bases). V lost 6 bases and J 2 bases, leaving 12 bases between the germline ends. The germline V gene has CDR1 SGHRS and CDR2 YFSETQ. This CDR3 is built from 14 residues. CDR3 protein: CASNRGDAGNTIYF. In nucleotides, the CDR3 is TGCGCCAGCAATCGGGGGGACGCTGGAAACACCATATATTTT. The entire variable domain, with the rest obtained from reference TRBV5-1 and TRBJ1-3, is as follows: KAGVTQTPRYLIKTRGQQVTLSCSPISGHRSVSWYQQTPGQGLQFLFEYFSETQRNKGNFPGRFSGRQFSNSRSEMNVSTLELGDSALYLCASNRGDAGNTIYFGEGSWLTVV.

This chain connects TRBV18 to TRBJ1-1, with D unresolved. Germline loops: CDR1 KGHSH, CDR2 LQKENI. Trimming took off 2 bases at V and 3 bases at J, with 7 bases between the two ends. This CDR3 comprises 13 residues. CDR3 nucleotide sequence: TGTGCCAGCTCACCATCGGAGTACACTGAAGCTTTCTTT. This translates into CASSPSEYTEAFF.

This clonotype was seen ten or more times. This chain uses TRBV5-1 with TRBJ2-7; 11 bases map to TRBD1. Germline V CDR1 and CDR2: SGHRS, YFSETQ. This CDR3 contains 15 residues. The junction had 7 bases not matched to a gene; V was cut back by 3 bases and J by 5 bases. The CDR3 nucleotides read TGCGCCAGCAGCTCTGGACAGGGGGCTAGTAACGAGCAGTACGTC. Encoded protein: CASSSGQGASNEQYV.